This record concerns one TCR beta chain sequence. The target antigen is unknown. Germline V CDR1 and CDR2: KGHSH, LQKENI. The CDR3 spans 18 residues. This entry comes from a study of T cells expressing NK-cell markers. Turning to the study itself: Investigators obtained TCR beta repertoires from sorted CD3+CD56+NKG2C+, CD3+CD56+NKG2C- and CD3+CD56-NKG2C+ T cells.

For each CDR3 protein, TCRdb gives one entry from its re-call of the 5' RACE reads, without DNA. The listing records about 460,000 distinct CDR3 sequences. Study-wide results and caveats: Dominant NKG2C+ clonotypes accounted for about 1.0-8% of CD8+ T cells in about 6 donors. Questions lingered over whether expanded NKG2C+ T cell clones were HCMV-specific.

The sequenced sample was blood T cells: a sorted CD56 or NKG2C T cell subset, CD4+ or CD8+ T cells, or bulk PBMC T cells (not recorded which). This TCR came from a woman between 50 and 59 years old in good health. J is TRBJ2-6 and V is TRBV18. CDR3 amino acids: CASSTFIIRGSGANVLTF.